These 15 T cell receptor beta chains originate from one sample sequenced in a study of blood T cell repertoires in COVID-19. Profiled with immunoSEQ multiplex PCR; TCRdb holds only in-frame clones, not every one. Of 45,000 to 50,000 clones in the sample, over 75% are singletons; the top ten hold roughly a third. The material sequenced was peripheral blood. The receptors were gathered from a woman older than 75 with COVID-19, enrolled during active disease.

The V and J genes are TRBV5-1 and TRBJ1-1, with unresolved D. V lost 6 bases and J 2 bases, leaving 14 bases between the germline ends. Germline-derived CDR1 and CDR2 are SGHRS and YFSETQ. This CDR3 contains 14 residues. The CDR3 loop is CASTTQPTNTEAFF. The CDR3 DNA sequence: TGCGCCAGCACTACCCAGCCGACAAACACTGAAGCTTTCTTT. Filled out from reference TRBV5-1 and TRBJ1-1, the complete variable domain reads KAGVTQTPRYLIKTRGQQVTLSCSPISGHRSVSWYQQTPGQGLQFLFEYFSETQRNKGNFPGRFSGRQFSNSRSEMNVSTLELGDSALYLCASTTQPTNTEAFFGQGTRLTVV.

CDR3 in DNA: TGTGCCAGCAGCCAAGGCCGACTAGCGGGAGGGGTCGCCCAAGAGACCCAGTACTTC. This codes for CASSQGRLAGGVAQETQYF. The chain carries TRBV4-2 and TRBJ2-5; 14 bases match TRBD2. With V trimmed by 1 base and J by 1 base, 8 bases remained unmatched. Germline loops: CDR1 LGHNA, CDR2 YNFKEQ. There are 19 residues in the CDR3.

This clone was detected many times. The chain couples TRBV18 to TRBJ2-7, with TRBD2 matching 15 bases. Trimming at V came to 3 bases and at J to 0 bases, leaving 3 bases not matched to a gene. The CDR3 has 17 amino acids. Germline V gives CDR1 KGHSH, CDR2 LQKENI. The CDR3 nucleotides read TGTGCCAGCTCACCGGGACTAGCGGGAGGCCTCTCCTACGAGCAGTACTTC. Encoded protein: CASSPGLAGGLSYEQYF.

The chain employs TRBV10-3 and TRBJ2-5; 8 bases map to TRBD1. The CDR3 sequence is 13 residues long. Germline V gives CDR1 ENHRY, CDR2 SYGVKD. V dropped 7 bases and J dropped 0; count of bases not matched to a gene: 1. CDR3 in amino acids: CAINRGYQETQYF. CDR3 DNA: TGTGCCATCAACAGGGGGTACCAAGAGACCCAGTACTTC.

J is TRBJ1-2 and V is TRBV5-6; possibly TRBD1 for D (5 bases). The CDR3 contains 15 residues. Trimming removed 3 bases at V and 1 base at J, with 13 bases between. The germline V gene has CDR1 SGHDT and CDR2 YYEEEE. The CDR3 DNA follows: TGTGCCAGCAGCTCTCGGGCAGGGTATAACTATGGCTACACCTTC. It translates to CASSSRAGYNYGYTF.

The J gene is TRBJ1-2, the V gene TRBV5-1; D is unclear. Germline-derived CDR1 and CDR2 are SGHRS and YFSETQ. Trimming took off 1 base at V and 6 bases at J, with 13 bases between the two ends. The CDR3 is 14 amino acids. CDR3 nucleotides: TGCGCCAGCAGCTTGCTCACATTTGCTCATGGCTACACCTTC. This gives the protein CASSLLTFAHGYTF.

The rearrangement links TRBV7-8 to TRBJ2-5, with 7 bases lining up with TRBD1. The germline V gene encodes CDR1 SGHVS and CDR2 FQNEAQ. Trimming cost V 5 bases and J 5 bases; bases outside gene matches: 5. CDR3 size: 13 residues. This chain's CDR3 is CASSATGWETQYF. CDR3 sequence (DNA): TGTGCCAGCAGCGCGACAGGGTGGGAGACCCAGTACTTC.

V and J are TRBV28 and TRBJ2-1; the D is unclear. Looked up from germline, CDR1 is MDHEN and CDR2 is SYDVKM. V lost 5 bases and J 10 bases, leaving 12 bases between the germline ends. CDR3 length: 12 amino acids. CDR3 amino acids: CASSPSYQEQFF. The CDR3 DNA sequence: TGTGCCAGCAGTCCCTCCTACCAAGAGCAGTTCTTC.

The chain recombines TRBV18 with TRBJ2-2; TRBD2 aligns across 13 bases. Germline-derived CDR1 and CDR2 are KGHSH and LQKENI. The V and J ends lost 2 bases and 6 bases, in that order; junction bases with no gene match: 3. The CDR3 contains 16 residues. The CDR3 region has the DNA TGTGCCAGCTCACCAGGACTAGCGGGAGTAGCCGGGGAGCTGTTTTTT. This gives the protein CASSPGLAGVAGELFF.

J is TRBJ2-3 and V is TRBV7-9; 9 positions match TRBD2. J lost 0 bases, V lost 8 bases, and 3 bases had no gene match. CDR1 is SEHNR, CDR2 FQNEAQ, per germline (reference sequence). This CDR3 spans 14 amino acids. The DNA for the CDR3 is TGTGCCAGCTCTAGCGGGGAAAGCACAGATACGCAGTATTTT. This codes for CASSSGESTDTQYF.

V usage is TRBV2 and J usage is TRBJ2-5; the match to TRBD2 covers 11 bases. The CDR3 is made up of 16 amino acids. Trimming at V came to 8 bases and at J to 1 base, leaving 9 bases not matched to a gene. Per germline, CDR1 SNHLY and CDR2 FYNNEI. The CDR3 region is CASSEGLAGGQETQYF. The CDR3 DNA is TGTGCCAGCTCCGAGGGTCTAGCGGGGGGCCAAGAGACCCAGTACTTC.

The chain employs TRBV28 and TRBJ1-4, with 9 nucleotides matching TRBD1. With 2 bases clipped from V and 6 bases from J, the junction kept 16 bases outside the gene matches. Germline CDR1 reads MDHEN; CDR2 reads SYDVKM. The length of the CDR3 is 19 residues. CDR3 in amino acids: CASSLIGTGSVGGYEKLFF. In nucleotides, the CDR3 is TGTGCCAGCAGTTTAATAGGGACAGGGAGCGTGGGTGGGTATGAAAAACTGTTTTTT.

The gene calls are TRBV19 and TRBJ2-7; 8 nucleotides align to TRBD1. This CDR3 has 15 amino acids. V lost 2 bases to trimming and J lost 3 bases; unmatched junction nucleotides: 6. CDR1 is LNHDA, CDR2 SQIVND, per germline (reference sequence). The CDR3 is CASSIPSGGRYEQYF. CDR3 nucleotides: TGTGCCAGTAGTATACCCTCAGGGGGCCGCTACGAGCAGTACTTC.

The chain is built from TRBV13 and TRBJ2-1; 11 bases fit TRBD2. V gave up 3 bases and J gave up 6 bases; unmatched junction bases: 4. The CDR3 spans 15 residues. Germline V gene lookup returns CDR1 PRHDT and CDR2 FYEKMQ (reference sequence). The CDR3, as DNA: TGTGCCAGCAGCTTTAGCGGGAGGGCCTCCAATGAGCAGTTCTTC. Translated, it gives CASSFSGRASNEQFF.

The genes are TRBV5-1 and TRBJ2-7; D uncertain. CDR1 SGHRS and CDR2 YFSETQ come from the germline V gene. The CDR3 has 13 amino acids. V was trimmed by 4 bases and J by 3 bases, leaving 11 bases between them. The CDR3 nucleotides read TGCGCCAGCAGCGGAGTCCCGAACTACGAGCAGTACTTC. This gives the protein CASSGVPNYEQYF.